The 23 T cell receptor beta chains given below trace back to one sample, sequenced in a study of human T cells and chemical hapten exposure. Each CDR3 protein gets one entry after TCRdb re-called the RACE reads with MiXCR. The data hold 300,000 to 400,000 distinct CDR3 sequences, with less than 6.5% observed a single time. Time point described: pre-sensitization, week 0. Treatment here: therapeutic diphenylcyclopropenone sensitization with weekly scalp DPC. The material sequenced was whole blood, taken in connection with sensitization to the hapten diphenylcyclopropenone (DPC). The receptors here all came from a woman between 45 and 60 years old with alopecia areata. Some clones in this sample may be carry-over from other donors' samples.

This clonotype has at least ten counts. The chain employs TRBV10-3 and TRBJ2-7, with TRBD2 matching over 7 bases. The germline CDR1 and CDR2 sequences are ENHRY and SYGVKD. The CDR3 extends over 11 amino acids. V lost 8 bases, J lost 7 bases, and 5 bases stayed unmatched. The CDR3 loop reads CAIASGLEQYF. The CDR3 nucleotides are TGTGCCATCGCTAGCGGCTTGGAGCAGTACTTC.

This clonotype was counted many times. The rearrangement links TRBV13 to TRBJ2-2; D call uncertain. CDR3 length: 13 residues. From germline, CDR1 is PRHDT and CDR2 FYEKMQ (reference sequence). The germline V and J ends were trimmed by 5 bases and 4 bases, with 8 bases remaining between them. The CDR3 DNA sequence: TGTGCCAGCAGCGCCATCGGCACCGGGGAGCTGTTTTTT. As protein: CASSAIGTGELFF.

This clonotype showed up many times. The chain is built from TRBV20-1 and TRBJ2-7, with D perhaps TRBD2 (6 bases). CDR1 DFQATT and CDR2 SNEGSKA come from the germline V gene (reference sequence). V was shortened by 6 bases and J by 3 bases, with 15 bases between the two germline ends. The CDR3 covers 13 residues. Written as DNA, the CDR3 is TGCAGTGCGGACCGGGACTCACACTACGAGCAGTACTTC. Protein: CSADRDSHYEQYF.

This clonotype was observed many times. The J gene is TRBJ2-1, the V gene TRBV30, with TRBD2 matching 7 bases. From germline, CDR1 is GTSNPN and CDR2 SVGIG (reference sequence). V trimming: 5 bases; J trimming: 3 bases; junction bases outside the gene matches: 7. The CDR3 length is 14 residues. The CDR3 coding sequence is TGTGCCTGGGCCGGACTAGATATCTACAATGAGCAGTTCTTC. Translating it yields CAWAGLDIYNEQFF.

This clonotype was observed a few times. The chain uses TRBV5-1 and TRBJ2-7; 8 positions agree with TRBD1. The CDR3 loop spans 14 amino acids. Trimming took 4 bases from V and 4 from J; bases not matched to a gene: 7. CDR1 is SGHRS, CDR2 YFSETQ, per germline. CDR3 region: CASSEAGGTYEQYF. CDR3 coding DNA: TGCGCCAGCAGCGAGGCAGGGGGCACATACGAGCAGTACTTC.

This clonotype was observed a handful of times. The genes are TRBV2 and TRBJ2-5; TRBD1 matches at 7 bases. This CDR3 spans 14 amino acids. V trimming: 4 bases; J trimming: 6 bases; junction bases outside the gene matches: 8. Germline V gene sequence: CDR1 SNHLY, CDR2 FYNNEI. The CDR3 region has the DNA TGTGCCAGCAGTGGGCAGGGGGTGGATAAGACCCAGTACTTC. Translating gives CASSGQGVDKTQYF.

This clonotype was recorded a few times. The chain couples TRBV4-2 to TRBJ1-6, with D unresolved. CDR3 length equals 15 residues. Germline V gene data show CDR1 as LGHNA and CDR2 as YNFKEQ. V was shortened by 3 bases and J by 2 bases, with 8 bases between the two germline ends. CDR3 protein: CASSHLDPYNSPLHF. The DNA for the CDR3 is TGTGCCAGCAGCCACCTGGATCCCTATAATTCACCCCTCCACTTT.

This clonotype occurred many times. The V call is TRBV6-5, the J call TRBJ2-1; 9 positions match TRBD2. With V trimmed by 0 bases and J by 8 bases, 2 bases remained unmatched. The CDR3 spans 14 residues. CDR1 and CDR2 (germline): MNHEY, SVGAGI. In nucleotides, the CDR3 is TGTGCCAGCAGTTACTCACTAGCGGGCGATGAGCAGTTCTTC. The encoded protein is CASSYSLAGDEQFF.

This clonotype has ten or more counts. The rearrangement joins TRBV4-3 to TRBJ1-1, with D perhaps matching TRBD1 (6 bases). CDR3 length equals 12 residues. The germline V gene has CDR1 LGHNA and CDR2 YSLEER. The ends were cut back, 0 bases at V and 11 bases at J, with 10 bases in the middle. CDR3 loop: CASSQEGTQAFF. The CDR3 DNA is TGCGCCAGCAGCCAAGAAGGGACACAGGCTTTCTTT.

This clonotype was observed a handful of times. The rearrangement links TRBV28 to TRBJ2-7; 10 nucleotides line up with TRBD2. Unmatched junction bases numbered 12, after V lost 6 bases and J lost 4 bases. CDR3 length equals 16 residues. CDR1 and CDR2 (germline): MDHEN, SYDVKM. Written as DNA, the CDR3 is TGTGCCAGCAGACCCTTTAGCGGGAGGACCTTTTACGAGCAGTACTTC. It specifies CASRPFSGRTFYEQYF.

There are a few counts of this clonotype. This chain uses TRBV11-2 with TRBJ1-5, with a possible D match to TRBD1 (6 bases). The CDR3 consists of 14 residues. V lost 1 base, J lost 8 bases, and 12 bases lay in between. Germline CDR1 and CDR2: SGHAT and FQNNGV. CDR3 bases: TGTGCCAGCAGCTTAGTTGGAGGGGGGGAGCCCCAGCATTTT. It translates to CASSLVGGGEPQHF.

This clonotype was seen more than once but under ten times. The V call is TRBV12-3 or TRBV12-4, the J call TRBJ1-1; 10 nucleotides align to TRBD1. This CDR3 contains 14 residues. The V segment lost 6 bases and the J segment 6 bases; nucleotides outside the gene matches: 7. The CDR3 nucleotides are TGTGCCAGCAGCAAGCCGACAGGGGGCTCTGAAGCTTTCTTT. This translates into CASSKPTGGSEAFF.

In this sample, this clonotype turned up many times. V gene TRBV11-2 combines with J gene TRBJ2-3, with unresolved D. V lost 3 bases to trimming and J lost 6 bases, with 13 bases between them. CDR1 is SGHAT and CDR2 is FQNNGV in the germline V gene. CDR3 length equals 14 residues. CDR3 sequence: CASSLWTLGDTQYF. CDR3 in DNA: TGTGCCAGCAGCTTGTGGACCCTCGGGGATACGCAGTATTTT.

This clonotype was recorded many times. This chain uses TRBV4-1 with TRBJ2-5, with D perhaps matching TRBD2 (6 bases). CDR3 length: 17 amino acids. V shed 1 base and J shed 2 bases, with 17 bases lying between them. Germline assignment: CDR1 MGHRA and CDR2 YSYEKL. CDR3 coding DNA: TGCGCCAGCAGCCAAGGCCCTCCGGGAGAACTTCAAGAGACCCAGTACTTC. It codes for CASSQGPPGELQETQYF.

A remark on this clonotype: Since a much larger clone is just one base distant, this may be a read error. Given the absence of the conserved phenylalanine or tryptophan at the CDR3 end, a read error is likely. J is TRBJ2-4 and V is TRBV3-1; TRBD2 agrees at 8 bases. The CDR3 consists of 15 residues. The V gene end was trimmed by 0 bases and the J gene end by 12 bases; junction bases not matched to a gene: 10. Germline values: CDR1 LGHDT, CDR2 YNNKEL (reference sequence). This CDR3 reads CASSQDSSGSVGQYL. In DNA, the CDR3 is TGTGCCAGCAGCCAAGATTCGAGCGGGAGTGTCGGTCAGTACCTC.

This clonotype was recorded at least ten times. CDR3 sequence: CASSLARTSEQFF. The CDR3 DNA follows: TGTGCCAGCAGCTTAGCGAGGACTAGCGAGCAGTTCTTC. The chain is built from TRBV7-2 and TRBJ2-1, with 8 bases fitting TRBD2. The trim removed 0 bases at V and 10 bases at J, leaving 2 bases unmatched. CDR3 length: 13 residues. Germline loops: CDR1 SGHTA, CDR2 FQGNSA.

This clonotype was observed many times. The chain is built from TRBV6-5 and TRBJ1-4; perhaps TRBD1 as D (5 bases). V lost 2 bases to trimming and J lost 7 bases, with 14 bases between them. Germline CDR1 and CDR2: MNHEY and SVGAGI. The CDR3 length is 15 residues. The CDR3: CASSYRGGGREKLFF. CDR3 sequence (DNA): TGTGCCAGCAGTTACCGGGGGGGAGGGCGTGAAAAACTGTTTTTT.

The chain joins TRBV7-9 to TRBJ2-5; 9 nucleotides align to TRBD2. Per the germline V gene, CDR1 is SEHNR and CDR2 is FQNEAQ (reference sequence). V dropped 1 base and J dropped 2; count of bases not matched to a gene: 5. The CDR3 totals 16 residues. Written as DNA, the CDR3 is TGTGCCAGCAGCTTAGTTCCTAGCGGGGTTCAAGAGACCCAGTACTTC. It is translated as CASSLVPSGVQETQYF.

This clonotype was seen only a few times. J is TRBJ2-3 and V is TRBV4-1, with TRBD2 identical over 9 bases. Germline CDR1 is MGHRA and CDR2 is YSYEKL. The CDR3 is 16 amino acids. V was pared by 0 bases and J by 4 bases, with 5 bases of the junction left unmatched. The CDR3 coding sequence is TGCGCCAGCAGCCAAGATTCGGAGCGGGGGGCAGATACGCAGTATTTT. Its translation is CASSQDSERGADTQYF.

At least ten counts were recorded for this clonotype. As DNA, the CDR3 is TGTGCCAGCAGCCGAGGACAGGGGATCACCTACGAGCAGTACTTC. It encodes CASSRGQGITYEQYF. The genes are TRBV5-6 and TRBJ2-7; 9 bases fit TRBD1. Per germline, CDR1 SGHDT and CDR2 YYEEEE. Trimming took 4 bases from V and 2 from J; bases not matched to a gene: 7. The CDR3 length is 15 residues.

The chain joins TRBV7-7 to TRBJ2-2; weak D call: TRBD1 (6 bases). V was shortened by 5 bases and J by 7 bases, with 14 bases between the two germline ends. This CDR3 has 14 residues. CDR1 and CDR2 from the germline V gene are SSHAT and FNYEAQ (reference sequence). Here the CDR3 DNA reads TGTGCCAGCAGCCTCACAGGGTCGGGCGGGGAGCTGTTTTTT. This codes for CASSLTGSGGELFF.

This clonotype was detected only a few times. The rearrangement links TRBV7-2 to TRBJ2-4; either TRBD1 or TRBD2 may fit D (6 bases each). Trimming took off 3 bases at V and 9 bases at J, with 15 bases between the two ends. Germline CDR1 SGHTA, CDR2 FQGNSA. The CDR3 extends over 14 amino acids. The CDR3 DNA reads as TGTGCCAGCAGCTTTAGACTAGGGGGTAGCATTCAGTACTTC. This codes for CASSFRLGGSIQYF. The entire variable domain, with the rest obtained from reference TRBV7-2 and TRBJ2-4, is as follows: GAGVSQSPSNKVTEKGKDVELRCDPISGHTALYWYRQSLGQGLEFLIYFQGNSAPDKSGLPSDRFSAERTGGSVSTLTIQRTQQEDSAVYLCASSFRLGGSIQYFGAGTRLSVL.

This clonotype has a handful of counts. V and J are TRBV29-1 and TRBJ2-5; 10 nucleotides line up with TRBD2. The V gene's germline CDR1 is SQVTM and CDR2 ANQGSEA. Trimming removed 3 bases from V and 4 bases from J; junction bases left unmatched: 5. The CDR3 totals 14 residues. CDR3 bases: TGCAGCGTTGATAGTAGCGGGAGGACAGAGACCCAGTACTTC. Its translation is CSVDSSGRTETQYF.